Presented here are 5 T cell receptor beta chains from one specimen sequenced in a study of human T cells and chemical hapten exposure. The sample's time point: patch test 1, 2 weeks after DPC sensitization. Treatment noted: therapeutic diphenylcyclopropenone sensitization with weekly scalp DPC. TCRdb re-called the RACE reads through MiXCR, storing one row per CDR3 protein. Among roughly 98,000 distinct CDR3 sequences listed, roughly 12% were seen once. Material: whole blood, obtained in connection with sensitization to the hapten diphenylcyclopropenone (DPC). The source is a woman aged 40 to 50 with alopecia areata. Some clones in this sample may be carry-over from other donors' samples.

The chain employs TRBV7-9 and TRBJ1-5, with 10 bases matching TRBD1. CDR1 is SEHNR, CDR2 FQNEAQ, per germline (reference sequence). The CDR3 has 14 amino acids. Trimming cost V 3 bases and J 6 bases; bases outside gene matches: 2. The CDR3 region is CASSFGTGVQPQHF. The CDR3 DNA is TGTGCCAGCAGCTTCGGGACAGGGGTTCAGCCCCAGCATTTT.

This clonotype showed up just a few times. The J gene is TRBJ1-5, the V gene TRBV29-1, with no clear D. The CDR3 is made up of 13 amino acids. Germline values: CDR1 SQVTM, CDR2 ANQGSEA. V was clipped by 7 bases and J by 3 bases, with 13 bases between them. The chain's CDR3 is CSESSGPNQPQHF. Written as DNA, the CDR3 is TGCAGCGAGTCCAGCGGCCCCAATCAGCCCCAGCATTTT.

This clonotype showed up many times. CDR3 loop: CSVSQGLSEAFF. The CDR3 region has the DNA TGCAGCGTGTCACAGGGGCTGTCTGAAGCTTTCTTT. This sequence joins TRBV29-1 and TRBJ1-1; 7 bases are a match to TRBD1. This CDR3 comprises 12 residues. In germline, CDR1 is SQVTM, CDR2 ANQGSEA. Trimming cost V 6 bases and J 6 bases; bases outside gene matches: 7.

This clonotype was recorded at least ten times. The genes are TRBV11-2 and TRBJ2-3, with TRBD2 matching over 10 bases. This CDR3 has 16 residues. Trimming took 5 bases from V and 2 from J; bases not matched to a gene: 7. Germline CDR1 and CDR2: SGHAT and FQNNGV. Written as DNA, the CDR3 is TGTGCCAGCAGCGCTGAAGCGGGAGGGCCCACAGATACGCAGTATTTT. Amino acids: CASSAEAGGPTDTQYF.

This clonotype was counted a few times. DNA for the CDR3: TGTGCCAGCAGCCCCCGGGACAGGGGGGGAGATAATTCACCCCTCCACTTT. Translation gives CASSPRDRGGDNSPLHF. This rearrangement joins TRBV6-6 to TRBJ1-6; 11 nucleotides align to TRBD1. The CDR3 runs to 17 residues. The junction had 9 bases not matched to a gene; V was cut back by 6 bases and J by 5 bases. Germline lookup yields CDR1 MNHNY and CDR2 SVGAGI (reference sequence).